A single sample gave rise to the 8 T cell receptor beta chains below, sequenced in a study of shared clonotypes between healthy human individuals (dated by TCRdb to 2020 to 2022). Receptors were amplified or captured by the immunoSEQ multiplex PCR assay. TCRdb mirrors the immuneACCESS table, restricted to in-frame sequences. Some clones are absent from its copies; in checked studies, under half trace to an unresolved V gene, and the reason for the others is unknown. The sample table holds fewer than 2.5 million clones, of which approximately 94% were seen once. Jointly, the top ten make up 0.36% of the sample. What was sequenced was naive CD4+ T cells from PBMCs. The cell subset or site label on this specimen signifies: CD45RA+ positively selected. The receptor source for this set is a man younger than 35 in good health. Some clones in this sample may be carry-over from other donors' samples.

The chain couples TRBV4-1 to TRBJ2-6; maybe TRBD2 (6 bases). The CDR3 spans 16 residues. Germline CDR1 MGHRA, CDR2 YSYEKL. The V end lost 4 bases, the J end lost 1 base, and 11 bases lay between the germline ends. The CDR3 DNA reads TGCGCCAGCAGCCCGGGACTGGGGTCTGGGGCCAACGTCCTGACTTTC. It translates to CASSPGLGSGANVLTF.

The chain combines TRBV6-4 with TRBJ2-5; D might be TRBD2 (5 bases). This CDR3 spans 13 amino acids. Trimming removed 4 bases at V and 4 bases at J, with 10 bases between. The germline V gene has CDR1 MRHNA and CDR2 SNTAGT. The CDR3 region is CASSVRTGETQYF. The CDR3 DNA reads TGTGCCAGCAGTGTCAGGACTGGAGAGACCCAGTACTTC.

This clone was seen a single time. V usage is TRBV19 and J usage is TRBJ2-1, with TRBD2 identical over 10 bases. The V gene's germline CDR1 is LNHDA and CDR2 SQIVND (reference sequence). The ends lost 7 bases at V and 1 base at J; junction bases unmatched: 4. CDR3 length equals 15 residues. The CDR3 reads CASNKGLASYNEQFF. For the CDR3, the DNA is TGTGCCAGTAATAAGGGACTAGCGTCCTACAATGAGCAGTTCTTC.

This chain joins TRBV2 and TRBJ1-5; 8 bases fit TRBD1. Looked up from germline, CDR1 is SNHLY and CDR2 is FYNNEI. The CDR3 is 15 amino acids. The V segment lost 6 bases and the J segment 5 bases; nucleotides outside the gene matches: 9. This CDR3 reads CASSGRDRKDQPQHF. The CDR3 bases are TGTGCCAGCAGCGGCCGGGACAGGAAGGATCAGCCCCAGCATTTT.

The chain employs TRBV27 and TRBJ2-5; D gene unclear. From germline, CDR1 is MNHEY and CDR2 SMNVEV (reference sequence). V shed 5 bases and J shed 5 bases, with 15 bases lying between them. The CDR3 runs to 14 residues. CDR3 in DNA: TGTGCCAGCAGTCCGCTGTCCCTGGGGGAGACCCAGTACTTC. Translated, it gives CASSPLSLGETQYF.

The chain has TRBV7-2 and TRBJ2-3, with TRBD2 identical over 10 bases. With 3 bases clipped from V and 4 bases from J, the junction kept 10 bases outside the gene matches. CDR1 is SGHTA and CDR2 is FQGNSA in the germline V gene. The CDR3 covers 17 residues. The CDR3 spells CASSFTLLAGEADTQYF. The CDR3 DNA sequence: TGTGCCAGCAGCTTTACCCTCCTAGCGGGAGAAGCAGATACGCAGTATTTT. Filled out from reference TRBV7-2 and TRBJ2-3, the complete variable domain reads GAGVSQSPSNKVTEKGKDVELRCDPISGHTALYWYRQSLGQGLEFLIYFQGNSAPDKSGLPSDRFSAERTGGSVSTLTIQRTQQEDSAVYLCASSFTLLAGEADTQYFGPGTRLTVL.

The sample holds one count of this clone. J is TRBJ1-5 and V is TRBV6-4; tentative D call: TRBD1 (5 bases). V was cut by 4 bases and J by 5 bases, with 12 bases left in between. The CDR3 covers 14 residues. CDR1 and CDR2 (germline): MRHNA, SNTAGT. CDR3 DNA: TGTGCCAGCAGTGCCCACCGGGGGGATCAGCCCCAGCATTTT. Its translation is CASSAHRGDQPQHF.

The chain employs TRBV6-6 and TRBJ1-5; no reliable D call. The CDR3 consists of 15 residues. V was trimmed by 0 bases and J by 4 bases, leaving 10 bases between them. The V gene's germline CDR1 is MNHNY and CDR2 SVGAGI (reference sequence). The CDR3 region has the DNA TGTGCCAGCAGTTACTCGAAGCTAGGAAATCAGCCCCAGCATTTT. Translated, it gives CASSYSKLGNQPQHF.